Below, one T cell receptor (beta chain) is given with its context. Mismatch with germline at one junction end may stem from a read error. The data belong to a study of blood T cells in healthy people across ages. The germline gives CDR1 SEHNR, CDR2 FQNEAQ (reference sequence). CDR3 length equals 11 residues. Next came a second PCR, run for about 6 to 12 cycles, which used a sample-barcoded 5' primer along with a J-beta primer mix. TCRdb passed the 5' RACE reads through MiXCR, listing each CDR3 protein once. The data show some 1.4 million distinct CDR3 sequences, approximately 40% seen once. PBMCs numbering at least 6.5 million were isolated per sample.

The material sequenced was blood. J is TRBJ2-5 and V is TRBV7-9; no clear D. The receptor was isolated from a woman aged 18-29 years in good health. In DNA form, the CDR3 reads TGTGCCAGCAGCTTAGGACAAGCATTGGACTTC. As protein: CASSLGQALDF.